The next 28 T cell receptor beta chains were all read from a single sample in a study of radiotherapy plus CTLA-4 blockade in lung cancer. Sequenced by immunoSEQ multiplex PCR; TCRdb stores in-frame clones only, minus some. Of tens of thousands of clones listed, roughly 87% are singletons. Sequences were derived from peripheral blood, sampled from a patient treated with radiotherapy plus ipilimumab. The receptors were sampled from a human donor with non-small cell lung cancer who had stable disease on radiotherapy plus ipilimumab.

Here the CDR3 DNA reads TGTGCCAGCTGGGGAGCGGGCGGTCGGGAGACCCAGTACTTC. This codes for CASWGAGGRETQYF. The chain recombines TRBV6-6 with TRBJ2-5, with D possibly matching TRBD2 (6 bases). Trimming left V 8 bases short and J 5 bases short, with 18 bases between. This CDR3 spans 14 amino acids. CDR1 and CDR2 (germline): MNHNY, SVGAGI (reference sequence).

The V and J genes are TRBV6-1 and TRBJ1-3, with D possibly TRBD1 on 5 matching bases. The CDR3 totals 15 residues. V lost 3 bases to trimming and J lost 0 bases, with 9 bases between them. Per the germline V gene, CDR1 is MNHNS and CDR2 is SASEGT. CDR3 region: CASSDRANSGNTIYF. CDR3 in DNA: TGTGCCAGCAGTGACAGGGCGAACTCTGGAAACACCATATATTTT.

The rearrangement links TRBV7-9 to TRBJ2-7; D may be TRBD1 (6 bases). The CDR3 consists of 13 residues. The V end lost 4 bases, the J end lost 3 bases, and 10 bases lay between the germline ends. Germline lookup yields CDR1 SEHNR and CDR2 FQNEAQ (reference sequence). This CDR3 is CASSSGHDYEQYF. CDR3 nucleotide sequence: TGTGCCAGCAGCTCGGGACACGACTACGAGCAGTACTTC. Drawing the rest from reference TRBV7-9 and TRBJ2-7, the complete variable domain is DTGVSQNPRHKITKRGQNVTFRCDPISEHNRLYWYRQTLGQGPEFLTYFQNEAQLEKSRLLSDRFSAERPKGSFSTLEIQRTEQGDSAMYLCASSSGHDYEQYFGPGTRLTVT.

The sample holds a few counts of this clone. The chain has TRBV29-1 and TRBJ1-3; weak D call: TRBD1 (5 bases). The CDR3 covers 12 residues. The germline V gene has CDR1 SQVTM and CDR2 ANQGSEA. Trimming removed 4 bases from V and 2 bases from J, with 6 bases in between. The CDR3 region is CSVVGPGNTIYF. The CDR3 DNA follows: TGCAGCGTTGTGGGGCCTGGAAACACCATATATTTT.

V and J are TRBV7-6 and TRBJ2-3; tentatively, D is TRBD2 (6 bases). Germline CDR1 is SGHVS and CDR2 is FNYEAQ. V was trimmed by 1 base and J by 0 bases, leaving 11 bases between them. The CDR3 sequence is 16 residues long. The CDR3 sequence: CASSLDLAASTDTQYF. The CDR3 DNA reads TGTGCCAGCAGCTTAGATTTAGCGGCCAGCACAGATACGCAGTATTTT.

This clone came up once. The V gene is TRBV7-2, the J gene TRBJ1-2; D unclear. The germline gives CDR1 SGHTA, CDR2 FQGNSA. V shed 0 bases and J shed 4 bases, with 9 bases lying between them. This CDR3 has 14 amino acids. This CDR3 is CASSLAPATYGYTF. In DNA, the CDR3 is TGTGCCAGCAGCTTAGCCCCAGCAACCTATGGCTACACCTTC.

The gene calls are TRBV19 and TRBJ2-2; 9 bases are a match to TRBD1. Germline V lookup: CDR1 LNHDA, CDR2 SQIVND (reference sequence). This CDR3 has 15 amino acids. V shed 3 bases, J shed 5 bases, and the junction held 4 bases outside the gene matches. CDR3: CASSMGQGWTGELFF. In DNA, the CDR3 is TGTGCCAGTAGTATGGGACAGGGTTGGACCGGGGAGCTGTTTTTT.

The chain links TRBV2 to TRBJ2-2; 9 nucleotides line up with TRBD2. The junction had 5 bases not matched to a gene; V was cut back by 7 bases and J by 5 bases. Germline assignment: CDR1 SNHLY and CDR2 FYNNEI. This CDR3 region has 14 residues. CDR3 nucleotide sequence: TGTGCCAGCATCAAGCGGGGGGTTACCGGGGAGCTGTTTTTT. Protein product: CASIKRGVTGELFF.

This clone came up a few times. The J gene is TRBJ1-5, the V gene TRBV19; a possible D gene is TRBD1 (5 bases). The CDR3 has 15 residues. Germline V lookup: CDR1 LNHDA, CDR2 SQIVND (reference sequence). Trimming took 3 bases from V and 4 from J, leaving 13 bases between them. In nucleotides, the CDR3 is TGTGCCAGTAGTATGGGGCAGAACCTGAATCAGCCCCAGCATTTT. It translates to CASSMGQNLNQPQHF.

The chain employs TRBV6-1 and TRBJ1-1; 8 bases agree with TRBD1. J was trimmed by 7 bases and V by 6 bases; bases with no gene match: 4. The CDR3 is 12 amino acids. Per germline, CDR1 MNHNS and CDR2 SASEGT. The CDR3 DNA follows: TGTGCCAGCAGCCCTGGACAGGGTGAAGCTTTCTTT. As protein: CASSPGQGEAFF.

The chain couples TRBV10-3 to TRBJ2-3, with no clear D. Germline assignment: CDR1 ENHRY and CDR2 SYGVKD. CDR3 size: 14 residues. The V gene lost 4 bases and the J gene lost 6 bases, with 14 bases spanning the gap. CDR3 sequence (DNA): TGTGCCATCAGTGCTCCGGGTTCCCTCGATACGCAGTATTTT. Translated: CAISAPGSLDTQYF.

This chain links TRBV29-1 with TRBJ2-7; D is tentatively TRBD1 or TRBD2 (6 bases each). Trimming stripped 4 bases from V and 0 bases from J, with 13 bases between. Germline V gene data show CDR1 as SQVTM and CDR2 as ANQGSEA. CDR3 length: 14 amino acids. Written as DNA, the CDR3 is TGCAGCGTTGGGAGGGGGGAGGTCTCCTACGAGCAGTACTTC. This gives the protein CSVGRGEVSYEQYF.

The rearrangement joins TRBV6-5 to TRBJ2-1; weak D call: TRBD1 (6 bases). V was pared by 5 bases and J by 2 bases, with 13 bases between. Germline lookup yields CDR1 MNHEY and CDR2 SVGAGI. This CDR3 contains 15 residues. The CDR3 coding sequence is TGTGCCAGCAGTATCAGGGACACTCCCTACAATGAGCAGTTCTTC. Translating gives CASSIRDTPYNEQFF.

CDR3 nucleotides: TGTGCCAGCAGTGACTGGCGGGGGGATTCCTACAATGAGCAGTTCTTC. Protein: CASSDWRGDSYNEQFF. The chain couples TRBV2 to TRBJ2-1; 8 bases fit TRBD2. The germline gives CDR1 SNHLY, CDR2 FYNNEI. Germline trimming cut 3 bases from V and 1 base from J; bases unmatched to any gene: 5. The CDR3 has 16 residues.

The chain combines TRBV6-5 with TRBJ2-7, with a possible D match to TRBD2 (5 bases). CDR1 is MNHEY, CDR2 SVGAGI, per germline. The CDR3 has 16 residues. V gave up 2 bases and J gave up 7 bases, with 21 bases separating them. This chain's CDR3 is CASSYTRTLRVGEQYF. CDR3 in DNA: TGTGCCAGCAGTTACACAAGGACCCTGAGGGTGGGGGAGCAGTACTTC.

The chain recombines TRBV27 with TRBJ2-7, with TRBD1 matching over 9 bases. V lost 6 bases and J lost 4; bases outside the gene matches: 7. This CDR3 region has 14 residues. The germline gives CDR1 MNHEY, CDR2 SMNVEV (reference sequence). The CDR3 region has the DNA TGTGCCAGCAGCTCCGGGACAGGGTTTTACGAGCAGTACTTC. Translated: CASSSGTGFYEQYF.

Here the CDR3 reads CASSLWQGSTDTQYF. DNA of the CDR3: TGTGCCAGCAGCTTGTGGCAGGGGTCCACAGATACGCAGTATTTT. The V and J genes are TRBV5-6 and TRBJ2-3; possibly TRBD1 for D (6 bases). CDR1 SGHDT and CDR2 YYEEEE come from the germline V gene. The CDR3 is 15 residues long. Trimming removed 1 base from V and 2 bases from J, with 11 bases in between.

This chain joins TRBV19 and TRBJ2-7; D might be TRBD1 or TRBD2, each matching 5 bases. V lost 7 bases and J 2 bases, leaving 15 bases between the germline ends. The CDR3 has 14 residues. Germline V lookup: CDR1 LNHDA, CDR2 SQIVND (reference sequence). The CDR3 DNA reads as TGTGCCAGTACCCCCTCCGGGGCACCCTACGAGCAGTACTTC. Translating gives CASTPSGAPYEQYF.

V usage is TRBV19 and J usage is TRBJ2-1; D call uncertain. Per germline, CDR1 LNHDA and CDR2 SQIVND (reference sequence). The germline V and J ends were trimmed by 3 bases and 3 bases, with 12 bases remaining between them. There are 15 residues in the CDR3. Here the CDR3 reads CASSIGQTFYNEQFF. CDR3 nucleotides: TGTGCCAGTAGTATCGGCCAGACTTTCTACAATGAGCAGTTCTTC.

The V call is TRBV11-2, the J call TRBJ2-2; unclear D gene. This CDR3 has 15 residues. Between the trimmed V and J ends, which lost 1 base and 3 bases, there was a span of 9 bases. In germline, CDR1 is SGHAT, CDR2 FQNNGV. CDR3 bases: TGTGCCAGCAGCTTAGCGGGTGGTGACACCGGGGAGCTGTTTTTT. Its protein is CASSLAGGDTGELFF.

The chain recombines TRBV15 with TRBJ2-3; D gene uncertain. CDR1 and CDR2 from the germline V gene are LNHNV and YYDKDF (reference sequence). This CDR3 spans 13 amino acids. Trimming took 8 bases from V and 2 from J, leaving 11 bases between them. The chain's CDR3 is CATSDRYTDTQYF. CDR3 DNA: TGTGCCACCTCGGACCGCTACACAGATACGCAGTATTTT.

V gene TRBV5-1 combines with J gene TRBJ2-2; D may be TRBD1 (6 bases). The CDR3 runs 15 residues. Trimming took 0 bases from V and 5 from J, leaving 11 bases between them. Germline V gives CDR1 SGHRS, CDR2 YFSETQ. The CDR3 DNA sequence: TGCGCCAGCAGCTTGGCGCAGGGGCGTACCGGGGAGCTGTTTTTT. Its protein is CASSLAQGRTGELFF.

CDR3: CASSVRGSSTDTQYF. For the CDR3, the DNA is TGTGCCAGCAGCGTCAGAGGCTCTAGCACAGATACGCAGTATTTT. This sequence joins TRBV9 and TRBJ2-3; no reliable D call. With 2 bases removed from V and 0 bases from J, the gap between germline ends came to 10 bases. Germline V gene lookup returns CDR1 SGDLS and CDR2 YYNGEE. The CDR3 sequence is 15 residues long. The entire variable domain, with the rest obtained from reference TRBV9 and TRBJ2-3, is as follows: DSGVTQTPKHLITATGQRVTLRCSPRSGDLSVYWYQQSLDQGLQFLIQYYNGEERAKGNILERFSAQQFPDLHSELNLSSLELGDSALYFCASSVRGSSTDTQYFGPGTRLTVL.

This clone appeared a single time. The chain has TRBV7-9 and TRBJ2-1; TRBD2 agrees at 9 bases. V was clipped by 3 bases and J by 8 bases; unmatched bases: 2. The CDR3 is 13 amino acids. Germline CDR1 SEHNR, CDR2 FQNEAQ (reference sequence). CDR3 sequence reads: CASSFSGGDEQFF. The CDR3, as DNA: TGTGCCAGCAGCTTTAGCGGGGGAGATGAGCAGTTCTTC.

The V call is TRBV5-6, the J call TRBJ1-4, with D unresolved. Germline V gene sequence: CDR1 SGHDT, CDR2 YYEEEE. The CDR3 is made up of 15 amino acids. V lost 1 base and J lost 4, with 11 bases in between. As DNA, the CDR3 is TGTGCCAGCAGCTTGTATGAAGGGAATAATGAAAAACTGTTTTTT. Its protein is CASSLYEGNNEKLFF. The full variable domain, in which reference TRBV5-6 and TRBJ1-4 provide the parts outside the CDR3, is DAGVTQSPTHLIKTRGQQVTLRCSPKSGHDTVSWYQQALGQGPQFIFQYYEEEERQRGNFPDRFSGHQFPNYSSELNVNALLLGDSALYLCASSLYEGNNEKLFFGSGTQLSVL.

This rearrangement joins TRBV6-1 to TRBJ1-5; D possibly corresponds to TRBD1 (5 bases). The CDR3 runs 13 residues. With 6 bases removed from V and 1 base from J, the gap between germline ends came to 7 bases. Germline V gene sequence: CDR1 MNHNS, CDR2 SASEGT. The CDR3 protein is CASRGVSNQPQHF. CDR3 coding DNA: TGTGCCAGCAGAGGGGTAAGCAATCAGCCCCAGCATTTT.

This clone appeared a few times. This chain connects TRBV28 to TRBJ2-3; D is undetermined. Trimming took 7 bases from V and 0 from J, leaving 14 bases between them. The CDR3 contains 15 residues. Germline V gene data show CDR1 as MDHEN and CDR2 as SYDVKM. The CDR3 spells CASKARLPSTDTQYF. DNA for the CDR3: TGTGCCAGCAAGGCCAGGCTCCCTAGCACAGATACGCAGTATTTT.

The V and J genes are TRBV7-9 and TRBJ2-5; the D gene could be TRBD1 or TRBD2 (5 bases each). Germline-derived CDR1 and CDR2 are SEHNR and FQNEAQ (reference sequence). Trimming stripped 6 bases from V and 2 bases from J, with 13 bases between. The length of the CDR3 is 14 residues. CDR3 residues: CASRRTGPQETQYF. DNA of the CDR3: TGTGCCAGCAGACGAACGGGGCCACAAGAGACCCAGTACTTC.